This T cell receptor (beta chain) was documented in a study of shared clonotypes between healthy human individuals. Replicate sorted-subset PCRs were loaded with around 210 ng DNA, 30,000 to 35,000 T cell genomes. Clones were read by immunoSEQ multiplex PCR, and TCRdb kept only the in-frame ones, dropping some. The data contain roughly 1.5 million clones, approximately 98% of them singletons. Study results and limitations: Naive CD4 clonotypes overlapped across a handful of donors at approximately 5.5%. In this cohort, only blood was sampled, and tissue repertoires likely differ. Donor clonotype sharing was expected to depend on sequencing depth.

With respect to this clone: Its specificity is unknown.

Germline CDR1 is MDHEN and CDR2 is SYDVKM. The CDR3 is made up of 15 amino acids. Unmatched junction bases numbered 10, after V lost 7 bases and J lost 7 bases. V and J are TRBV28 and TRBJ1-4; 9 nucleotides align to TRBD1. The TCR originated in a man aged 25-45 years in good health. Input material: naive CD4+ T cells sorted from blood. Subset reported: CD45RA+ positively selected. CDR3 region: CASTPQQGAFEKLFF. CDR3 sequence (DNA): TGTGCCAGCACCCCACAACAGGGGGCTTTTGAAAAACTGTTTTTT.